This record covers a single T cell receptor (beta chain). Its matching antigen is unknown. The data were produced by immunoSEQ multiplex PCR, yet TCRdb's version contains in-frame clones alone and is incomplete. Counted here are under 45,000 clones, roughly three quarters occurring once; the ten biggest clones make up around a quarter. CDR3 length: 12 residues. V lost 1 base and J lost 10, with 5 bases in between. Germline assignment: CDR1 SNHLY and CDR2 FYNNEI. The entry originates in a study of radiotherapy plus CTLA-4 blockade in lung cancer. Study as a whole: Objective responses were seen in under 20% of patients, disease control in 25% to 35%. General observations from the study: Interferon-beta and early blood T cell clone dynamics reportedly predicted response best. Subsequent to radiotherapy plus ipilimumab, tumor-derived TCR clones underwent expansion in blood.

Lung cancer patients with chemo-refractory metastatic non-small-cell disease were given focal radiation plus CTLA-4 blockade with ipilimumab. This sequence was found in a human donor with non-small cell lung cancer that progressed on radiotherapy plus ipilimumab. This specimen was peripheral blood, taken from a patient treated with radiotherapy plus ipilimumab. The rearrangement uses TRBV2 and TRBJ1-6; D uncertain. The CDR3 region is CASSEEESPLHF. The CDR3 DNA follows: TGTGCCAGCAGTGAAGAAGAGTCACCCCTCCACTTT.